Shown below are 11 T cell receptor beta chains from a single sample sequenced in a study of shared clonotypes between healthy human individuals. Naive CD8 cells, CD45RO-negative and positively selected for CCR7, excluded terminally differentiated effector memory CD45RA+ cells. Sequenced by immunoSEQ multiplex PCR; TCRdb stores in-frame clones only, minus some. This sample has approximately 2,200,000 clones, with just over 90% found just once. Sequenced sample: naive CD8+ T cells from PBMCs. The receptors here all came from a man aged 18 to 30 in good health. Some clones in this sample may be carry-over from other donors' samples.

The chain employs TRBV4-3 and TRBJ2-7; D perhaps matches TRBD2 (5 bases). Germline assignment: CDR1 LGHNA and CDR2 YSLEER. Trimming left V 1 base short and J 0 bases short, with 10 bases between. The CDR3 is 15 amino acids. The CDR3 nucleotides read TGCGCCAGCAGCCAAGGGCTAGCACACTCCTACGAGCAGTACTTC. It codes for CASSQGLAHSYEQYF.

The chain couples TRBV28 to TRBJ2-1; tentative D call: TRBD1 (6 bases). The germline gives CDR1 MDHEN, CDR2 SYDVKM. There are 14 residues in the CDR3. V lost 2 bases, J lost 5 bases, and 10 bases lay in between. The CDR3 here is CASSLGGPNNEQFF. Here the CDR3 DNA reads TGTGCCAGCAGTTTAGGGGGCCCCAACAATGAGCAGTTCTTC.

This clone was observed once. The chain combines TRBV7-6 with TRBJ2-6; 9 bases align to TRBD1. Germline V gene sequence: CDR1 SGHVS, CDR2 FNYEAQ. There are 18 residues in the CDR3. Unmatched junction bases numbered 9, after V lost 5 bases and J lost 1 base. In nucleotides, the CDR3 is TGTGCCAGCAGCCCCCGGGACAGGGACCATTCTGGGGCCAACGTCCTGACTTTC. Its protein is CASSPRDRDHSGANVLTF.

The chain is built from TRBV4-1 and TRBJ2-1; D gene unclear. Germline CDR1 reads MGHRA; CDR2 reads YSYEKL. CDR3 length equals 14 residues. The germline V and J ends were trimmed by 1 base and 6 bases, with 10 bases remaining between them. DNA for the CDR3: TGCGCCAGCAGCCAAGGTGTGTCTGGCAATGAGCAGTTCTTC. Protein: CASSQGVSGNEQFF.

This chain joins TRBV19 and TRBJ2-6; 7 nucleotides agree with TRBD1. Germline assignment: CDR1 LNHDA and CDR2 SQIVND (reference sequence). The V and J ends lost 0 bases and 0 bases, in that order; junction bases with no gene match: 20. The CDR3 consists of 23 residues. The DNA of the CDR3 is TGTGCCAGTAGTATAGATCCCACTAACTTCGAGACAGGGTGGTTCTCTGGGGCCAACGTCCTGACTTTC. It codes for CASSIDPTNFETGWFSGANVLTF.

The rearrangement joins TRBV27 to TRBJ2-1; 7 bases agree with TRBD1. The CDR3 sequence is 14 residues long. Germline V gene data show CDR1 as MNHEY and CDR2 as SMNVEV (reference sequence). V lost 8 bases, J lost 2 bases, and 6 bases stayed unmatched. The CDR3 protein is CASGAGTAYNEQFF. DNA of the CDR3: TGTGCCAGCGGGGCCGGGACAGCCTACAATGAGCAGTTCTTC.

The rearrangement joins TRBV28 to TRBJ2-3; the match to TRBD2 covers 8 bases. CDR1 is MDHEN and CDR2 is SYDVKM in the germline V gene. Trimming took 5 bases from V and 1 from J; bases not matched to a gene: 8. This CDR3 has 16 residues. CDR3 coding DNA: TGTGCCAGCAGTCTTCGAGCGGGAGAGGGCACAGATACGCAGTATTTT. Its translation: CASSLRAGEGTDTQYF.

The chain combines TRBV27 with TRBJ2-7; D perhaps matches TRBD2 (7 bases). The V end was cut by 4 bases, the J end by 5 bases, with 15 bases between. This CDR3 is built from 14 residues. Germline CDR1 reads MNHEY; CDR2 reads SMNVEV (reference sequence). The CDR3 bases are TGTGCCAGCAGTTGGGGGGGCCCCGGGAACGAGCAGTACTTC. Translating it yields CASSWGGPGNEQYF.

This clone was detected once. Lacking the conserved final phenylalanine or tryptophan, this CDR3 likely reflects a read error. The DNA is omitted, as the CDR3 cannot be located on it reliably, and the CDR3 follows TCRdb's listing. The CDR3 sequence: CASSLDSGDRGHI. V and J are TRBV7-9 and TRBJ1-2; the D call TRBD1 from the table was never checked on the DNA. The CDR3 sequence runs 13 residues, both termini included. The germline CDR1 and CDR2 sequences are SEHNR and FQNEAQ (reference sequence).

This clone came up a few times. This sequence joins TRBV7-9 and TRBJ2-2; D could derive from TRBD1 or TRBD2 (5 bases each). The germline gives CDR1 SEHNR, CDR2 FQNEAQ (reference sequence). Trimming stripped 5 bases from V and 0 bases from J, with 10 bases between. The CDR3 runs 15 residues. The CDR3 spells CASSDPGPNTGELFF. CDR3 coding DNA: TGTGCCAGCAGCGACCCGGGACCGAACACCGGGGAGCTGTTTTTT.

The gene calls are TRBV9 and TRBJ2-2; 7 positions agree with TRBD1. This CDR3 region has 18 residues. Germline CDR1 SGDLS, CDR2 YYNGEE. V trimming: 3 bases; J trimming: 0 bases; junction bases outside the gene matches: 11. The CDR3 is CASSGARGQSSNTGELFF. In nucleotides, the CDR3 is TGTGCCAGCAGCGGTGCCCGGGGACAGTCTTCGAACACCGGGGAGCTGTTTTTT.